Following are 16 T cell receptor beta chains from one sample sequenced in a study of OX40 agonist ivuxolimab in advanced cancers. Clones were sequenced by immunoSEQ multiplex PCR, and TCRdb holds only the in-frame ones, with some missing. This repertoire shows 79,000 or so clones, around 85% found once; its top ten account for about 0.6%. The sequenced sample was CD4+ or CD8+ T cells sorted from blood, obtained in a trial of the OX40 agonist ivuxolimab. The source is an adult with an advanced solid tumor such as melanoma, head and neck, liver or kidney cancer.

This chain connects TRBV7-2 to TRBJ2-5; perhaps TRBD1 as D (5 bases). The CDR3 totals 15 residues. Germline CDR1 SGHTA, CDR2 FQGNSA. The germline V and J ends were trimmed by 1 base and 4 bases, with 13 bases remaining between them. In DNA, the CDR3 is TGTGCCAGCAGCTTAGTCGCAGGGTTGGGAGAGACCCAGTACTTC. Translated, it gives CASSLVAGLGETQYF.

The chain recombines TRBV11-2 with TRBJ1-1; D remains ambiguous. The CDR3 sequence is 15 residues long. Trimming took 2 bases from V and 1 from J, leaving 11 bases between them. CDR1 is SGHAT, CDR2 FQNNGV, per germline. CDR3 sequence (DNA): TGTGCCAGCAGCTTAAGTCTGTTGGGGAACACTGAAGCTTTCTTT. It specifies CASSLSLLGNTEAFF.

Details on this clone: This same CDR3 is encoded by further DNA sequences in the sample. The genes are TRBV7-2 and TRBJ2-7; no reliable D call. The germline V gene encodes CDR1 SGHTA and CDR2 FQGNSA. This CDR3 comprises 14 residues. Trimming stripped 1 base from V and 0 bases from J, with 7 bases between. Here the CDR3 DNA reads TGTGCCAGCAGCTTAGATCCCAACTCCTACGAGCAGTACTTC. Amino acids: CASSLDPNSYEQYF. The complete variable domain, with remaining parts taken from reference TRBV7-2 and TRBJ2-7, reads GAGVSQSPSNKVTEKGKDVELRCDPISGHTALYWYRQSLGQGLEFLIYFQGNSAPDKSGLPSDRFSAERTGGSVSTLTIQRTQQEDSAVYLCASSLDPNSYEQYFGPGTRLTVT.

The V call is TRBV5-1, the J call TRBJ1-4; TRBD1 is a possible D gene (5 bases). CDR1 is SGHRS, CDR2 YFSETQ, per germline. The CDR3 spans 15 residues. Between the trimmed V and J ends, which lost 6 bases and 1 base, there was a span of 13 bases. CDR3 bases: TGCGCCAGCACACTCGGGGGGGAAACTAATGAAAAACTGTTTTTT. Encoded protein: CASTLGGETNEKLFF.

This clone was picked up a small number of times. The chain carries TRBV9 and TRBJ1-6, with a weak D call TRBD1 (5 bases). Germline V CDR1 and CDR2: SGDLS, YYNGEE. The germline V and J ends were trimmed by 4 bases and 10 bases, with 18 bases remaining between them. The CDR3 consists of 15 residues. Here the CDR3 DNA reads TGTGCCAGCAGCTCCACGGGCAGGGCGGGCTCACCCCTCCACTTT. Its protein is CASSSTGRAGSPLHF.

This clone has more than one count but fewer than ten. The chain recombines TRBV19 with TRBJ1-6; D might be TRBD1 (6 bases). This CDR3 comprises 13 residues. Germline lookup yields CDR1 LNHDA and CDR2 SQIVND (reference sequence). With 10 bases removed from V and 6 bases from J, the gap between germline ends came to 13 bases. CDR3 in DNA: TGTGCCACCAGGAGGGGGGGTAATTCACCCCTCCACTTT. It specifies CATRRGGNSPLHF.

CDR3 protein: CATSREWTSGANEQFF. The DNA for the CDR3 is TGTGCCACCAGCAGAGAGTGGACTAGCGGGGCCAATGAGCAGTTCTTC. The gene calls are TRBV15 and TRBJ2-1, with 12 positions matching TRBD2. The CDR3 length is 16 residues. Germline V CDR1 and CDR2: LNHNV, YYDKDF (reference sequence). The trim removed 0 bases at V and 6 bases at J, leaving 3 bases unmatched.

The chain links TRBV10-3 to TRBJ2-7, with 10 bases matching TRBD1. The CDR3 is made up of 15 amino acids. V shed 4 bases, J shed 4 bases, and the junction held 7 bases outside the gene matches. In germline, CDR1 is ENHRY, CDR2 SYGVKD. CDR3 nucleotide sequence: TGTGCCATCAGTGGTAGAGTGGGACAGGGGTACGAGCAGTACTTC. Encoded protein: CAISGRVGQGYEQYF.

The V gene is TRBV14, the J gene TRBJ1-4, with D possibly matching TRBD1 (5 bases). This CDR3 has 13 amino acids. CDR1 is SGHDN and CDR2 is FVKESK in the germline V gene. V was pared by 4 bases and J by 6 bases, with 9 bases between. The chain's CDR3 is CASSRGPDEKLFF. DNA of the CDR3: TGTGCCAGCAGCCGGGGACCTGATGAAAAACTGTTTTTT.

The V gene is TRBV6-6, the J gene TRBJ1-5; D call uncertain. The CDR3 has 13 amino acids. The ends were cut back, 6 bases at V and 4 bases at J, with 10 bases in the middle. Germline lookup yields CDR1 MNHNY and CDR2 SVGAGI (reference sequence). DNA of the CDR3: TGTGCCAGCAGCGGATCGGGTAATCAGCCCCAGCATTTT. Protein product: CASSGSGNQPQHF.

This chain uses TRBV11-1 with TRBJ2-2; D is undetermined. Trimming stripped 0 bases from V and 1 base from J, with 6 bases between. The CDR3 contains 15 residues. From germline, CDR1 is SGHAT and CDR2 FQDESV (reference sequence). The CDR3: CASSLAGMNTGELFF. CDR3 sequence (DNA): TGTGCCAGCAGCTTAGCAGGAATGAACACCGGGGAGCTGTTTTTT.

This clone appeared once. This sequence joins TRBV7-2 and TRBJ2-4; TRBD1 or TRBD2 may be the D gene (5 bases each). Germline-derived CDR1 and CDR2 are SGHTA and FQGNSA. The V end was cut by 5 bases, the J end by 16 bases, with 24 bases between. CDR3 length equals 14 residues. The CDR3 nucleotides read TGTGCCAGCAGCCCAAACCGGGACCTCGTCGCTATATACTTC. The encoded protein is CASSPNRDLVAIYF.

This chain uses TRBV19 with TRBJ2-1; D is possibly TRBD2 (5 bases). The CDR3 is 11 amino acids. Germline assignment: CDR1 LNHDA and CDR2 SQIVND (reference sequence). CDR3 residues: CATGLADEQFF. The CDR3 bases are TGTGCTACCGGTCTAGCCGATGAGCAGTTCTTC.

CDR3: CASSPGTERYGYTF. CDR3 sequence (DNA): TGCGCCAGCAGCCCCGGGACAGAGAGGTATGGCTACACCTTC. This chain joins TRBV5-1 and TRBJ1-2; 7 bases line up with TRBD1. Germline V gives CDR1 SGHRS, CDR2 YFSETQ. The J segment lost 5 bases and the V segment lost 4 bases, leaving 8 bases of the junction unmatched. CDR3 length: 14 amino acids.

The V call is TRBV6-5, the J call TRBJ1-4, with D unclear. This CDR3 comprises 15 residues. Per germline, CDR1 MNHEY and CDR2 SVGAGI. Trimming pared 3 bases from V and 3 bases from J, leaving 11 bases between. The CDR3 is CASSYGNGANEKLFF. The CDR3 DNA reads TGTGCCAGCAGTTATGGTAACGGTGCTAATGAAAAACTGTTTTTT.

This clone occurred a few times. The genes are TRBV29-1 and TRBJ2-2; 7 bases align to TRBD1. The CDR3 covers 12 residues. Germline V gives CDR1 SQVTM, CDR2 ANQGSEA. The CDR3 is CIGQENTGELFF. CDR3 nucleotides: TGCATAGGACAGGAGAACACCGGGGAGCTGTTTTTT.